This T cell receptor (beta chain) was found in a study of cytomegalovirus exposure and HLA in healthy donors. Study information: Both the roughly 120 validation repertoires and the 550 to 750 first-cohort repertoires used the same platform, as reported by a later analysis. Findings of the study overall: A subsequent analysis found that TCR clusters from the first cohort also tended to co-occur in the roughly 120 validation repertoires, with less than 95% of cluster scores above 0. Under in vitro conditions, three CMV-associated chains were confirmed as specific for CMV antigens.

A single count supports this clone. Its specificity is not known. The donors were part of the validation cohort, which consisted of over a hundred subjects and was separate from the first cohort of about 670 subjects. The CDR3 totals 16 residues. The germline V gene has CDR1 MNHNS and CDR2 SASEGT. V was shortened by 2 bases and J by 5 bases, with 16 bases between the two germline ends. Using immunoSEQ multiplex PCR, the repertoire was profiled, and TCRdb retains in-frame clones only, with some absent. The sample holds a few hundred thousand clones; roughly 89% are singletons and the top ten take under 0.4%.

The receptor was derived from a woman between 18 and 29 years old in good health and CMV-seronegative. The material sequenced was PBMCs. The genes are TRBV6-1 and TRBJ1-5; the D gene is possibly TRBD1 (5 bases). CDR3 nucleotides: TGTGCCAGCAGTGAATTGGGGCAGGGTGGCTATCAGCCCCAGCATTTT. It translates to CASSELGQGGYQPQHF.